This TCR beta chain comes out of a study of cytomegalovirus exposure and HLA in healthy donors. CDR3 length: 15 amino acids. Per germline, CDR1 MGHRA and CDR2 YSYEKL. V shed 5 bases and J shed 2 bases, with 12 bases lying between them. Researchers ran the PCR with 60 Vbeta and 13 Jbeta primers. Libraries were prepared by immunoSEQ multiplex PCR; TCRdb keeps only in-frame clonotypes and omits some of them. The sample includes some 180,000 clones, 70% to 85% of them seen just once. Material: PBMCs. This clonotype originated in a woman in her thirties in good health and CMV-seropositive. The chain joins TRBV4-1 to TRBJ2-2; a possible D gene is TRBD2 (6 bases). CDR3 in DNA: TGCGCCAGCAGCGTACCGGGACTTAACACCGGGGAGCTGTTTTTT. It yields the protein CASSVPGLNTGELFF.